This record concerns one TCR beta chain sequence. The sample originates from a study of blood T cell repertoires in COVID-19. V gave up 3 bases and J gave up 5 bases; unmatched junction bases: 7. The CDR3 runs to 15 residues. CDR1 is SGHRS, CDR2 YFSETQ, per germline. The participants were between about 18 and 90 years old and came from about two dozen US areas. Clones were sequenced by immunoSEQ multiplex PCR, and TCRdb holds only the in-frame ones, with some missing. This sample has more than 300,000 clones; 90% to 95% occur once, and the top ten carry 0.86%. The specimen was PBMCs or T cells enriched from blood (not recorded which). The clonotype comes from a woman aged 35 to 49 who had been exposed to COVID-19. The chain recombines TRBV5-1 with TRBJ2-5; TRBD2 matches 10 bases. The CDR3 reads CASSWTGTSVETQYF. Here the CDR3 DNA reads TGCGCCAGCAGCTGGACCGGGACTAGCGTCGAGACCCAGTACTTC.